These 12 T cell receptor gamma chains were sequenced from one sample in a study of gamma-delta T cells after stem cell transplantation. TCRdb called clones anew from the RT-PCR reads with CATT. The profile shows about 310 gamma-chain clones, around 68% of them singletons. Sequenced input: gamma-delta T cells. Every receptor here comes from a human donor. It is not recorded whose cells these are; they may come from a transplant donor.

In regard to this clone: A much bigger clone sits one base away, suggesting this may be a read error. The V call is TRGV4, the J call TRGJ1 or TRGJ2. TCRdb leaves out the J gene; it was filled in here by matching the DNA to germline. The ends lost 3 bases at V and 4 bases at J; junction bases unmatched: 15. The CDR3 loop spans 16 amino acids. Per germline, CDR1 EGSTGY and CDR2 YDSYTSSV. The CDR3 loop is CATWDWRTFGYYKKLF. In nucleotides, the CDR3 is TGTGCCACCTGGGATTGGCGAACCTTCGGGTATTATAAGAAACTCTTT.

This clone was detected only a few times. The V and J genes are TRGV2 and TRGJ1 or TRGJ2. The V segment lost 0 bases and the J segment 5 bases; nucleotides outside the gene matches: 10. The CDR3 extends over 15 amino acids. CDR1 and CDR2 from the germline V gene are EGSNGY and YDSYNSKV. The CDR3 region is CATWDGHIRDYKKLF. CDR3 bases: TGTGCCACCTGGGACGGGCACATCCGGGATTATAAGAAACTCTTT.

A few counts support this clone. The chain uses TRGV9 and TRGJP. No J gene was available from TCRdb, and it was assigned here by a germline match of the DNA. After removal of 3 bases from V and 5 bases from J, the junction contained 4 bases not matched to a gene. Germline V gene data show CDR1 as GITISATS and CDR2 as ISYDGTV (reference sequence). This CDR3 region has 16 residues. This chain's CDR3 is CALWEPKELGKKIKVF. CDR3 DNA sequence: TGTGCCTTGTGGGAGCCTAAAGAGTTGGGCAAAAAAATCAAGGTATTT.

This rearrangement joins TRGV9 to TRGJ1 or TRGJ2. Because TCRdb records no J gene, it was assigned here through a match of the DNA to germline. The CDR3 length is 15 residues. The germline gives CDR1 GITISATS, CDR2 ISYDGTV (reference sequence). Trimming at V came to 0 bases and at J to 3 bases, leaving 8 bases not matched to a gene. CDR3 in amino acids: CALWEVQSGYYKKLF. The CDR3 DNA reads TGTGCCTTGTGGGAGGTGCAGTCCGGTTATTATAAGAAACTCTTT.

The chain recombines TRGV3 with TRGJ1 or TRGJ2. The J gene, left out of TCRdb, was set here by checking the DNA against germline. The length of the CDR3 is 14 residues. The V gene's germline CDR1 is VTNTFY and CDR2 YDVSTARD (reference sequence). Germline trimming cut 5 bases from V and 0 bases from J; bases unmatched to any gene: 7. In DNA, the CDR3 is TGTGCCACCTGGGTAGGGGAGAATTATTATAAGAAACTCTTT. Translated, it gives CATWVGENYYKKLF.

This clone was seen only a few times. The chain joins TRGV4 to TRGJ1 or TRGJ2. The J gene comes from matching the DNA to germline here; TCRdb lacks it. Germline CDR1 and CDR2: EGSTGY and YDSYTSSV. This CDR3 has 13 amino acids. The junction had 3 bases not matched to a gene; V was cut back by 1 base and J by 3 bases. DNA for the CDR3: TGTGCCACCTGGGATGGCTTTTATTATAAGAAACTCTTT. This sequence encodes CATWDGFYYKKLF.

For this clone: A clone one base away is much larger, so this may be a read error. The J gene went uncalled, whereas the V gene is TRGV9. The CDR3 is 14 amino acids. Germline CDR1 reads GITISATS; CDR2 reads ISYDGTV (reference sequence). The CDR3 sequence is CALWEELGKKIKVF. As DNA, the CDR3 is TGTGCCTTGTGGGAAGAGTTGGGCAAAAAAATCAAGGTGTTT.

Regarding this clone: Given a far larger clone just one base away, this is likely a sequencing read error. The chain links TRGV4 to TRGJP1. Here the J gene came from matching the DNA to germline, since TCRdb omits it. The CDR3 sequence is 19 residues long. The V gene end was trimmed by 0 bases and the J gene end by 5 bases; junction bases not matched to a gene: 18. Germline loops: CDR1 EGSTGY, CDR2 YDSYTSSV. This CDR3 is CATWDGVEVLNFTGWFKIF. The DNA of the CDR3 is TGTGCCACCTGGGATGGGGTAGAGGTCCTTAATTTTACTGGTTGGTTCAAGATATTT.

Concerning this clone itself: One end of the junction fails to match germline, which may point to a read error. The sample contains more than one DNA sequence encoding this CDR3. This chain links TRGV4 with TRGJ1 or TRGJ2. Germline matching of the DNA provided the J gene here, since TCRdb leaves it blank. The CDR3 totals 11 residues. The germline V gene encodes CDR1 EGSTGY and CDR2 YDSYTSSV. This chain's CDR3 is CATWDYYKKLF. In DNA form, the CDR3 reads TGTGCCACCTGGGATTACTATAAGAAACTCTTT.

A single count supports this clone. Additional DNA sequences in this sample encode the identical CDR3. The V and J genes are TRGV9 and TRGJP. Germline matching of the DNA provided the J gene here, since TCRdb leaves it blank. The germline CDR1 and CDR2 sequences are GITISATS and ISYDGTV (reference sequence). The junction had 3 bases not matched to a gene; V was cut back by 0 bases and J by 10 bases. The CDR3 runs to 15 residues. The CDR3 sequence is CALWEVELGKKIKVF. The CDR3 region has the DNA TGTGCCTTGTGGGAGGTGGAATTGGGCAAAAAAATCAAGGTATTT.

The chain combines TRGV5 with TRGJ1 or TRGJ2. The J gene was missing in TCRdb and was found by matching the end of the DNA to germline. The germline V gene encodes CDR1 VINAFY and CDR2 YDVSNSKD. The CDR3 has 14 residues. The V gene end was trimmed by 0 bases and the J gene end by 5 bases; junction bases not matched to a gene: 7. The CDR3 nucleotides are TGTGCCACCTGGGACAGGCTGGTCGATTATAAGAAACTCTTT. This encodes CATWDRLVDYKKLF.

This chain uses TRGV9 with TRGJ1 or TRGJ2. The J gene was missing in TCRdb and was found by matching the end of the DNA to germline. This CDR3 has 12 residues. J was trimmed by 3 bases and V by 5 bases; bases with no gene match: 4. Germline V gives CDR1 GITISATS, CDR2 ISYDGTV (reference sequence). CDR3 in amino acids: CALWGAYYKKLF. The CDR3 DNA reads as TGTGCCTTGTGGGGGGCTTATTATAAGAAACTCTTT.